This T cell receptor beta chain was identified during a study of read filtering for tumor transcriptome and immune sequencing. The study, taken as a whole, reports: About 81.9% of IR-seq clonotypes had a single read, yet these held roughly 3.8% of reads.

The CDR3 covers 14 residues. The germline CDR1 and CDR2 sequences are MNHEY and SVGEGT. As concerns this clonotype: Antigen unknown. At one end the junction does not follow the germline gene, possibly because of a read error.

This library used approximately 390 ng RNA and molecular barcoded adaptors spanning alpha/delta and beta/gamma chains. TCRdb independently ran MiXCR on the reads; one entry per CDR3 protein. Of 35,000 to 40,000 distinct CDR3 sequences listed, around 15% are singletons. The TCR comes from a donor at least 40 years old with multiple myeloma. The chain joins TRBV6-2 or TRBV6-3 to TRBJ1-1, with 7 bases identical to TRBD1. Sequenced input: a population of CD138-negative cells sorted from bone marrow. CDR3 DNA: TGTGCCAGCGGTTACTCGATCAGGGGGACTGAAGCCTTCTTT. Amino acids: CASGYSIRGTEAFF.